The entry below describes one T cell receptor beta chain. Its antigen is undetermined. The sample belongs to a study of cytomegalovirus exposure and HLA in healthy donors. General observations from the study: The classifier reportedly diagnosed cytomegalovirus status with high sensitivity and specificity. In vitro confirmation showed three CMV-associated chains to be CMV antigen specific. The study listed roughly 150 cytomegalovirus-associated TCR beta chains.

V gave up 6 bases and J gave up 6 bases; unmatched junction bases: 6. CDR1 is MNHNS and CDR2 is SASEGT in the germline V gene. The CDR3 is 13 amino acids. TCRdb keeps only in-frame clones here, not all; method: immunoSEQ multiplex PCR. The sample yields about 220,000 clones, 75% to 95% seen once. The study drew the donors from its approximately 110-subject validation cohort, separate from the roughly 710-subject first cohort. The sample was PBMCs. The chain has TRBV6-1 and TRBJ1-2; 8 positions agree with TRBD1. The source is a woman younger than 35 in good health and CMV-seronegative. The CDR3 DNA reads as TGTGCCAGCAGGCAACAGGGGGGAAATGGCTACACCTTC. Its translation is CASRQQGGNGYTF.